A single TCR beta chain is shown here with its context. The CDR3 is made up of 15 amino acids. Germline lookup yields CDR1 MRHNA and CDR2 SNTAGT. V was pared by 3 bases and J by 2 bases, with 13 bases between. These data come from a study of shared clonotypes between healthy human individuals. The data were produced by immunoSEQ multiplex PCR, yet TCRdb's version contains in-frame clones alone and is incomplete. The sample records hundreds of thousands of clones, approximately 73% being singletons. This receptor was obtained from a woman aged 25-40 years in good health. The specimen sequenced was memory CD4+ T cells sorted from blood. Subset noted: CD45RA-negative fraction. V usage is TRBV6-4 and J usage is TRBJ1-2; no firm D call. The CDR3 nucleotides are TGTGCCAGCAGTGAGAGTCGGGCAGCCAACTATGGCTACACCTTC. This encodes CASSESRAANYGYTF.